This T cell receptor beta chain appears in the sequencing data of a study of CD8 T cells in ankylosing spondylitis. Study results and caveats: The clones that were linked to disease were reported to be significantly enriched in matched synovial fluid samples from ankylosing spondylitis patients.

Generation of TCR beta libraries employed quantitative 5'-RACE incorporating molecular barcodes. TCRdb recomputed calls from the 5' RACE reads with MiXCR, one row per CDR3 protein. The sample shows under 250,000 distinct CDR3 sequences, 7.5% to 9.5% of them seen only once. This clonotype was counted ten times or more. Its cognate antigen is unknown. The sequence derives from a female donor with ankylosing spondylitis or in good health (not recorded which). The sequenced sample was blood, either unsorted or a sorted T cell fraction (not recorded which).

The CDR3 loop is CASKGLRLAGDSSYNEQFF. The DNA of the CDR3 is TGTGCCAGCAAGGGGCTCAGGCTAGCGGGAGATTCCTCCTACAATGAGCAGTTCTTC. The genes are TRBV12-3 or TRBV12-4 and TRBJ2-1; 10 bases are a match to TRBD2. The CDR3 has 19 amino acids. Germline trimming cut 7 bases from V and 0 bases from J; bases unmatched to any gene: 15.